Following are 3 T cell receptor beta chains from one sample sequenced in a study of T cell changes during pregnancy in multiple sclerosis. The data were produced by immunoSEQ multiplex PCR, yet TCRdb's version contains in-frame clones alone and is incomplete. The sample includes more than 55,000 clones, about 91% of them seen just once. Sample: peripheral blood, taken after pregnancy. These TCRs come from a female donor in good health, enrolled as a control in a pregnancy study.

This clone was counted once. The chain joins TRBV28 to TRBJ1-3; tentative D call: TRBD1 (6 bases). The CDR3 extends over 12 amino acids. V lost 7 bases and J lost 15, with 19 bases in between. CDR1 MDHEN and CDR2 SYDVKM come from the germline V gene. The CDR3 loop reads CASTRGGGLQYF. The DNA of the CDR3 is TGTGCCAGCACTAGGGGAGGGGGACTCCAATATTTT.

This clone was counted a single time. The chain uses TRBV7-9 and TRBJ2-6; 10 bases agree with TRBD1. Germline lookup yields CDR1 SEHNR and CDR2 FQNEAQ (reference sequence). The CDR3 spans 14 residues. V lost 2 bases to trimming and J lost 13 bases; unmatched junction nucleotides: 5. CDR3 nucleotide sequence: TGTGCCAGCAGCTTACCTGGGACAGGGGTAGTCCTGACTTTC. Translation: CASSLPGTGVVLTF.

The rearrangement links TRBV27 to TRBJ1-5, with 8 bases aligning to TRBD1. The CDR3 contains 17 residues. In germline, CDR1 is MNHEY, CDR2 SMNVEV (reference sequence). V gave up 6 bases and J gave up 0 bases; unmatched junction bases: 10. The CDR3 DNA follows: TGTGCCAGCAGAGAAGACAGGGGAGGTAATAGCAATCAGCCCCAGCATTTT. It yields the protein CASREDRGGNSNQPQHF.